This TCR beta chain originates from a study of blood T cell repertoires in COVID-19. In the study overall: The analysed material was cDNA or gDNA that came from T cells, B-cell-depleted T cells, or PBMCs.

From germline, CDR1 is MNHEY and CDR2 SMNVEV (reference sequence). Trimming removed 5 bases from V and 6 bases from J, with 20 bases in between. The CDR3 is 16 amino acids. Per the authors' pipeline: Reference gene primer amplification in the assay estimated nucleated cell counts. The table came from immunoSEQ multiplex PCR; TCRdb's copy has only in-frame clones and leaves some out. The V and J calls and the clone size are those of that table, but D and trimming were determined from the DNA. In the table there are 150,000 or so clones, about 87% of which are singletons. The V call is TRBV27, the J call TRBJ1-5; weak D call: TRBD1 (5 bases). The clonotype was recovered from a man aged 60 to 69 with acute or convalescent COVID-19. Sequences were obtained from peripheral blood. The CDR3 DNA reads as TGTGCCAGCAGTAGTACCCCCCGGGGGAGTGGTCAGCCCCAGCATTTT. Translating gives CASSSTPRGSGQPQHF.